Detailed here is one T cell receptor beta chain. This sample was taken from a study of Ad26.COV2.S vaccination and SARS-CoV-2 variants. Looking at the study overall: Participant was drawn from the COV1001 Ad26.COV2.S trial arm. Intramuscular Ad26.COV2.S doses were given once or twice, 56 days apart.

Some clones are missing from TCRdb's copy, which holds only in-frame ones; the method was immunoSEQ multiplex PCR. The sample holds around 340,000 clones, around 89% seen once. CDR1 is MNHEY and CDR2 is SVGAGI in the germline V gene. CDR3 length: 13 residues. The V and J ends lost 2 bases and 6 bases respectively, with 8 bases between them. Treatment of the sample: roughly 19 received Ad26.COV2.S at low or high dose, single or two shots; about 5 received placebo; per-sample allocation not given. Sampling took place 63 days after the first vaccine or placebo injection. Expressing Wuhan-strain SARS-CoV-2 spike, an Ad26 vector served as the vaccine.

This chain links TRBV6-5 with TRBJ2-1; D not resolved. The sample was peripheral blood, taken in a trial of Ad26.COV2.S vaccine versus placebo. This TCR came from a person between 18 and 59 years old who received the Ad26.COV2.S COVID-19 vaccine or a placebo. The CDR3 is CASSYEDANEQFF. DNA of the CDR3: TGTGCCAGCAGTTACGAGGACGCCAATGAGCAGTTCTTC.